This TCR beta chain was identified in a study of T-cell memory formation after mild COVID-19 (dated by TCRdb to 2020 to 2023). About the study as a whole: TCR sequence clusters from the two donors were found to be largely donor specific. In a couple of donors, T-cell clones that expanded and contracted after mild COVID-19 were followed by sequencing TCRalpha and TCRbeta repertoires longitudinally. The cohort was made up of two young adult volunteers, one female and one male, who were previously healthy. Overall study results and their limits: Contracting CD4+ clones were found mainly in CM and EM memory subsets, while CD8+ clones were enriched in EMRA. Some responding clones were found in pre-infection memory, which suggests that pre-existing cross-reactive memory T cells took part in the SARS-CoV-2 response. From day 15 to 85, contracting clones showed balanced CD4/CD8 phenotypes, whereas a second wave of clones that expanded from day 15 to 37 leaned towards CD4+. Only two mild cases were covered by the study, and larger cohorts that include severe cases with pre-infection samples were considered necessary. Whether the second-wave clones peaking on day 37 were SARS-CoV-2 specific was not confirmed.

Sequencing instrument: Illumina NovaSeq 6000. Using 5'RACE with constant-segment primers, TCRalpha and TCRbeta cDNA libraries were constructed, with sample barcodes and unique molecular identifiers added in the process. Trizol reagent was used to extract RNA from every sample. Libraries were amplified in two PCR steps, with a second sample barcode and Illumina TruSeq adapters added in the second step. Sequencing of the libraries was done on an Illumina NovaSeq, producing 2 x 150 bp paired-end reads. The original pipeline was this. The reads were demultiplexed and collapsed into UMI-guided consensus sequences using migec v1.2.7. Using mixcr v2.1.11, the UMI consensuses were aligned to TRA and TRB V and J templates and assembled into clonotypes. A clonotype was counted as expanded or contracted only when both edgeR and NoisET called the clonotype significant, with the noise models trained on biological replicates. For edgeR calls, the cutoffs were a false discovery rate-adjusted p below 0.01 and a log2 fold-change threshold of 1. PCA with hierarchical clustering of max-normalized trajectories of the 1000 most abundant clonotypes was used as exploratory dynamics analysis. The CD4 or CD8 phenotype of responding clones was assigned using the separately sequenced CD4+ and CD8+ repertoires. TCRdb took the public reads, trimmed them with fastp at Q25, ran MiXCR for clone calling and kept in-frame beta chains. Every distinct CDR3 protein forms one entry, paired with its most common genes and DNA. The V and J calls reflect TCRdb's pipeline rather than the authors' work. This sample holds approximately 560,000 distinct CDR3 sequences; 17% were observed only once. The ten largest clonotypes hold about 8.6% of the sample.

In this sample, this clonotype turned up many times. Its specific antigen is unknown. No qualities accompany the bases; no much larger clone lies one base away. Ficoll-Paque density gradient centrifugation was the method used to isolate PBMCs. For CDR1 and CDR2, the germline V gene lists MGHRA and YSYEKL. The CDR3, from cysteine to phenylalanine, totals 13 residues. Here the CDR3 DNA is all that survives: 39 bases in frame from base 1. Cut back by 3 bases and 6 bases, the V and J ends lie 10 bases apart. The clonotype was recovered from an adult woman who had mild COVID-19 (a few samples of this study predate the infection). The sample titles of this study are shuffled in the database, so cell type and time point are left out; the donor was told from shared clones. Sequenced material: PBMCs or a T cell subset sorted from them (not recorded which). The rearranged segments are TRBV4-1 and TRBJ2-3; the D segment could be TRBD1, given 6 matching bases. The DNA is as follows: TGCGCCAGCAGCCAGGGGGCAGCCGATACGCAGTATTTT. This gives the protein CASSQGAADTQYF.